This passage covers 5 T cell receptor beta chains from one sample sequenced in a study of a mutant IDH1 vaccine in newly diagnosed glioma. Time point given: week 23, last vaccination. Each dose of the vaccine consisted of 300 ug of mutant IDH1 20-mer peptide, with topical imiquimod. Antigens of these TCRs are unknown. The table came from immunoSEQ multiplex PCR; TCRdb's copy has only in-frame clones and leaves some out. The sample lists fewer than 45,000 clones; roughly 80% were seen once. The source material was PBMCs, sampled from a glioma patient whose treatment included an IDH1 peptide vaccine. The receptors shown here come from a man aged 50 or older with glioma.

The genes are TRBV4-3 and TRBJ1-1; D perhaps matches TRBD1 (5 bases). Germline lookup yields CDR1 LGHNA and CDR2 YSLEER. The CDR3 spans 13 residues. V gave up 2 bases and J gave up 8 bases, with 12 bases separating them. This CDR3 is CASSQFGASEAFF. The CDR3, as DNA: TGCGCCAGCAGCCAATTCGGGGCTTCCGAAGCTTTCTTT.

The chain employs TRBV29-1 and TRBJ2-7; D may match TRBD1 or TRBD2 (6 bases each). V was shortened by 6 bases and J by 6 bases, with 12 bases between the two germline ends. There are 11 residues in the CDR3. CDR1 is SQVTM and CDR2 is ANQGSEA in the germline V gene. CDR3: CSVGGGSEQYF. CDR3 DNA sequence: TGCAGCGTGGGGGGCGGGTCCGAGCAGTACTTC.

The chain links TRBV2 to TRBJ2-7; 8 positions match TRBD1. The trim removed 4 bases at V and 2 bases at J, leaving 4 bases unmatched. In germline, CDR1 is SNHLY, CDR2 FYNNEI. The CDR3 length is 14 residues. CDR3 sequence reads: CASSVQGGPYEQYF. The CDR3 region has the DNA TGTGCCAGCAGTGTACAGGGGGGACCCTACGAGCAGTACTTC.

The CDR3 sequence is CSVGGAAYEQYF. In nucleotides, the CDR3 is TGCAGCGTGGGGGGCGCAGCCTACGAGCAGTACTTC. The V gene is TRBV29-1, the J gene TRBJ2-7; TRBD1 or TRBD2 may be the D gene (6 bases each). Germline lookup yields CDR1 SQVTM and CDR2 ANQGSEA. The CDR3 is 12 amino acids. V gave up 6 bases and J gave up 2 bases, with 11 bases separating them.

CDR3 loop: CAISDGTGGSYNEQFF. The CDR3 DNA is TGTGCCATCAGTGATGGGACGGGCGGATCCTACAATGAGCAGTTCTTC. The chain uses TRBV10-3 and TRBJ2-1; tentatively, D is TRBD1 or TRBD2 (5 bases each). V gave up 3 bases and J gave up 1 base, with 13 bases separating them. CDR1 ENHRY and CDR2 SYGVKD come from the germline V gene. The CDR3 is 16 residues long.